This T cell receptor beta chain emerged from a study of shared clonotypes between healthy human individuals. Study information: Three plates were used per donor for CD4 naive, three for CD4 memory, two for CD8 naive and one for CD8 memory.

All of the donors resided in Nashville, Tennessee, and each was a Caucasian adult. V lost 7 bases, J lost 4 bases, and 13 bases lay in between. The CDR3 runs 13 residues. In germline, CDR1 is MDHEN, CDR2 SYDVKM. Turning to this clone: Its antigen is unknown.

Method: immunoSEQ multiplex PCR; TCRdb's copy keeps in-frame clones and lacks some. The table shows millions of clones, with 85% to 95% occurring only once. Study results and limitations: Though the depth was large, rarefaction showed that sorted-subset sequencing was incomplete. Among non-shared clonotypes, generation probabilities were lower than among those shared by all four donors.

Sample: naive CD4+ T cells sorted from blood. Noted subset: CD45RA+ positively selected. This TCR derives from a man aged 18 to 30 in good health. The rearrangement uses TRBV28 and TRBJ2-5; possibly TRBD1 for D (6 bases). CDR3 loop: CASTHRVAETQYF. Written as DNA, the CDR3 is TGTGCCAGCACCCACAGGGTAGCAGAGACCCAGTACTTC.